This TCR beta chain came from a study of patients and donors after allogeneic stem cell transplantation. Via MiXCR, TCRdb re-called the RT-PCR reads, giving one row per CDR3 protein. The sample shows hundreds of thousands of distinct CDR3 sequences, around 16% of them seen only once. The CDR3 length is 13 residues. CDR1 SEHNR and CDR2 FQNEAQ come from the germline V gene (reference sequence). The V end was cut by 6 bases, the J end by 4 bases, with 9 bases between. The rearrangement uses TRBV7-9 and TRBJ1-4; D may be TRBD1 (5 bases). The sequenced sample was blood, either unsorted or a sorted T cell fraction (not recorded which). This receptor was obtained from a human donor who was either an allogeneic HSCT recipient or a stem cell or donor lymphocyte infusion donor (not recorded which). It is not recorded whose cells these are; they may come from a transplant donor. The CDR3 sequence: CASSSDSNEKLFF. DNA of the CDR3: TGTGCCAGCAGTTCCGACAGTAATGAAAAACTGTTTTTT.